These T cell receptor beta chains were read from a single sample in a study of T-cell memory formation after mild COVID-19. In TCRdb, the 5' RACE reads were re-called with MiXCR into one record per CDR3 protein. The data hold hundreds of thousands of distinct CDR3 sequences, with under 20% observed a single time. Input material: PBMCs or a T cell subset sorted from them (not recorded which). The receptors derive from an adult woman who had mild COVID-19 (a few samples of this study predate the infection). Cell type and time point are not known. The CDR3 runs from the conserved cysteine through the conserved F or W. D genes are given only for firm matches. Not every row has a clone size; where given, it reads once, few, many or a size class.

j_call: TRBJ1-6; v_call: TRBV12-3/TRBV12-4; clone_size: NA; d_call: NA; cdr3_aa: CASSLTPNSPLHF; cdr3_nt: TGTGCCAGCAGTTTAACCCCAAATTCACCCCTCCACTTT
j_call: TRBJ2-2; v_call: TRBV5-1; clone_size: NA; d_call: TRBD1; cdr3_aa: CASSPGQVDTGELFF; cdr3_nt: TGCGCCAGCAGCCCGGGACAGGTAGACACCGGGGAGCTGTTTTTT
j_call: TRBJ2-1; v_call: TRBV9; clone_size: NA; d_call: NA; cdr3_aa: CASSVGRSDEQFF; cdr3_nt: TGTGCCAGCAGCGTAGGCAGGTCCGATGAGCAGTTCTTC
j_call: TRBJ2-7; v_call: TRBV3-1; clone_size: NA; d_call: TRBD1; cdr3_aa: CASSNRDRNSYEQYF; cdr3_nt: TGTGCCAGCAGCAACCGGGACAGGAATTCCTACGAGCAGTACTTC
j_call: TRBJ2-2; v_call: TRBV30; clone_size: NA; d_call: NA; cdr3_aa: CAWSVVRAGELFF; cdr3_nt: TGTGCCTGGAGTGTAGTCCGGGCCGGGGAGCTGTTTTTT
j_call: TRBJ2-2; v_call: TRBV12-3/TRBV12-4; clone_size: NA; d_call: TRBD1; cdr3_aa: CASSSTPTGAGGELFF; cdr3_nt: TGTGCCAGCAGCTCCACACCGACAGGGGCGGGCGGGGAGCTGTTTTTT
j_call: TRBJ2-7; v_call: TRBV25-1; clone_size: NA; d_call: TRBD1; cdr3_aa: CAVGQAYGEQYF; cdr3_nt: TGTGCTGTGGGACAGGCCTACGGCGAGCAGTACTTC
j_call: TRBJ2-1; v_call: TRBV20-1; clone_size: NA; d_call: NA; cdr3_aa: CSARDASGIRNEQFF; cdr3_nt: TGCAGTGCTAGAGATGCTAGTGGCATTCGCAATGAGCAGTTCTTC
j_call: TRBJ2-3; v_call: TRBV29-1; clone_size: NA; d_call: NA; cdr3_aa: CSVDTSTDTQYF; cdr3_nt: TGCAGCGTTGACACCAGCACAGATACGCAGTATTTT
j_call: TRBJ2-3; v_call: TRBV7-9; clone_size: NA; d_call: NA; cdr3_aa: CASSLAAGDADTQYF; cdr3_nt: TGTGCCAGCAGCTTAGCGGCAGGGGATGCAGATACGCAGTATTTT
j_call: TRBJ2-1; v_call: TRBV24-1; clone_size: few; d_call: TRBD2; cdr3_aa: CATSDWKLAESYNEQFF; cdr3_nt: TGTGCCACCAGTGATTGGAAACTAGCGGAATCCTACAATGAGCAGTTCTTC
j_call: TRBJ2-7; v_call: TRBV20-1; clone_size: few; d_call: TRBD2; cdr3_aa: CSARAIAGLVSYEQYF; cdr3_nt: TGCAGTGCTCGAGCCATAGCGGGCCTAGTCTCCTACGAGCAGTACTTC
j_call: TRBJ1-1; v_call: TRBV7-9; clone_size: NA; d_call: TRBD1; cdr3_aa: CASSPRPEGADEAFF; cdr3_nt: TGTGCCAGCAGCCCCCGGCCGGAGGGGGCCGATGAAGCTTTCTTT
j_call: TRBJ2-4; v_call: TRBV14; clone_size: NA; d_call: NA; cdr3_aa: CASSPQGSAKNIQYF; cdr3_nt: TGTGCCAGCAGCCCGCAGGGGTCGGCCAAAAACATTCAGTACTTC
j_call: TRBJ2-3; v_call: TRBV4-1; clone_size: few; d_call: TRBD2; cdr3_aa: CASSRSGLAGAADTQYF; cdr3_nt: TGCGCCAGCAGCCGAAGTGGGCTGGCGGGAGCAGCAGATACGCAGTATTTT
j_call: TRBJ2-3; v_call: TRBV20-1; clone_size: once; d_call: TRBD2; cdr3_aa: CSAWTSGEWTQYF; cdr3_nt: TGCAGTGCTTGGACTAGCGGAGAGTGGACGCAGTATTTT
j_call: TRBJ2-7; v_call: TRBV9; clone_size: NA; d_call: TRBD1; cdr3_aa: CASSVEGQGAHEQYF; cdr3_nt: TGTGCCAGCAGCGTGGAGGGACAGGGGGCCCACGAGCAGTACTTC
j_call: TRBJ1-5; v_call: TRBV6-5; clone_size: NA; d_call: NA; cdr3_aa: CASSYGDGSNQPQHF; cdr3_nt: TGTGCCAGCAGTTACGGCGACGGGTCGAATCAGCCCCAGCATTTT
j_call: TRBJ1-3; v_call: TRBV14; clone_size: NA; d_call: NA; cdr3_aa: CASSPDRNTIYF; cdr3_nt: TGTGCCAGCAGCCCTGACCGAAACACCATATATTTT
j_call: TRBJ2-7; v_call: TRBV25-1; clone_size: few; d_call: NA; cdr3_aa: CASSEWDGRRNEQYF; cdr3_nt: TGTGCCAGCAGTGAATGGGACGGACGCAGAAACGAGCAGTACTTC
j_call: TRBJ2-7; v_call: TRBV12-3/TRBV12-4; clone_size: few; d_call: NA; cdr3_aa: CASSLETGTVYEQYF; cdr3_nt: TGTGCCAGCAGTTTGGAAACCGGGACGGTATACGAGCAGTACTTC
j_call: TRBJ2-1; v_call: TRBV24-1; clone_size: NA; d_call: TRBD1; cdr3_aa: CATSDSWTGAYNEQFF; cdr3_nt: TGTGCCACCAGTGATTCGTGGACAGGGGCCTACAATGAGCAGTTCTTC
j_call: TRBJ1-2; v_call: TRBV12-3/TRBV12-4; clone_size: few; d_call: NA; cdr3_aa: CASNAQTPYGYTF; cdr3_nt: TGTGCCAGCAATGCCCAAACCCCCTATGGCTACACCTTC
j_call: TRBJ2-1; v_call: TRBV9; clone_size: NA; d_call: TRBD2; cdr3_aa: CASSGAGGLAGWNEQFF; cdr3_nt: TGTGCCAGCAGCGGGGCAGGGGGACTAGCGGGGTGGAATGAGCAGTTCTTC
j_call: TRBJ2-1; v_call: TRBV5-1; clone_size: NA; d_call: NA; cdr3_aa: CASSPDSPSYNEQFF; cdr3_nt: TGCGCCAGCAGCCCGGACTCTCCATCCTACAATGAGCAGTTCTTC
j_call: TRBJ2-3; v_call: TRBV4-1; clone_size: NA; d_call: TRBD2; cdr3_aa: CASSLRTSGSDTQYF; cdr3_nt: TGCGCCAGCAGCCTCCGGACTAGCGGGTCAGATACGCAGTATTTT
j_call: TRBJ2-7; v_call: TRBV3-1; clone_size: NA; d_call: TRBD1; cdr3_aa: CASSQDPVGTGSTEQYF; cdr3_nt: TGTGCCAGCAGCCAAGATCCGGTAGGGACAGGGTCGACCGAGCAGTACTTC
j_call: TRBJ2-7; v_call: TRBV5-1; clone_size: many; d_call: NA; cdr3_aa: CASSLEGNYEQYF; cdr3_nt: TGCGCCAGCAGCTTGGAGGGTAACTACGAGCAGTACTTC
j_call: TRBJ2-5; v_call: TRBV5-1; clone_size: few; d_call: TRBD2; cdr3_aa: CASSLALAGVPETQYF; cdr3_nt: TGCGCCAGCAGCTTGGCGTTAGCGGGGGTGCCAGAGACCCAGTACTTC
j_call: TRBJ2-1; v_call: TRBV11-2; clone_size: few; d_call: TRBD2; cdr3_aa: CASSLEAGEYNEQFF; cdr3_nt: TGTGCCAGCAGCTTAGAAGCGGGGGAGTACAATGAGCAGTTCTTC
j_call: TRBJ2-7; v_call: TRBV2; clone_size: NA; d_call: NA; cdr3_aa: CASRKVQNSYEQYF; cdr3_nt: TGTGCCAGCAGGAAGGTACAGAACTCCTACGAGCAGTACTTC
j_call: TRBJ1-2; v_call: TRBV6-4; clone_size: few; d_call: NA; cdr3_aa: CASSAGFDYGYTF; cdr3_nt: TGTGCCAGCAGCGCAGGGTTCGACTATGGCTACACCTTC
j_call: TRBJ2-5; v_call: TRBV6-2/TRBV6-3; clone_size: NA; d_call: NA; cdr3_aa: CASSIFLYQETQYF; cdr3_nt: TGTGCCAGCAGTATATTCCTGTACCAAGAGACCCAGTACTTC
j_call: TRBJ1-1; v_call: TRBV20-1; clone_size: few; d_call: TRBD1; cdr3_aa: CSAPQGAGGTEAFF; cdr3_nt: TGCAGTGCACCCCAGGGGGCAGGAGGCACTGAAGCTTTCTTT
j_call: TRBJ2-7; v_call: TRBV30; clone_size: NA; d_call: NA; cdr3_aa: CAWSPHGYEQYF; cdr3_nt: TGTGCCTGGAGTCCCCACGGCTACGAGCAGTACTTC
j_call: TRBJ1-1; v_call: TRBV6-5; clone_size: NA; d_call: NA; cdr3_aa: CASSYGGGGHTEAFF; cdr3_nt: TGTGCCAGCAGTTATGGGGGTGGGGGGCACACTGAAGCTTTCTTT
j_call: TRBJ2-1; v_call: TRBV7-8; clone_size: few; d_call: NA; cdr3_aa: CASSPGAVGDEQFF; cdr3_nt: TGTGCCAGCAGCCCTGGGGCTGTGGGCGATGAGCAGTTCTTC
j_call: TRBJ2-3; v_call: TRBV5-1; clone_size: few; d_call: TRBD2; cdr3_aa: CASSLGAGGPTDTQYF; cdr3_nt: TGCGCCAGCAGCTTGGGGGCGGGGGGACCCACAGATACGCAGTATTTT
j_call: TRBJ2-5; v_call: TRBV20-1; clone_size: few; d_call: NA; cdr3_aa: CSARNSKETQYF; cdr3_nt: TGCAGTGCTAGGAACAGTAAAGAGACCCAGTACTTC
j_call: TRBJ2-2; v_call: TRBV20-1; clone_size: NA; d_call: TRBD2; cdr3_aa: CSARQTSAPGELFF; cdr3_nt: TGCAGTGCTAGACAGACTAGCGCCCCCGGGGAGCTGTTTTTT
j_call: TRBJ2-7; v_call: TRBV5-1; clone_size: few; d_call: NA; cdr3_aa: CASSLEAGFLSYEQYF; cdr3_nt: TGCGCCAGCAGCTTGGAAGCGGGTTTTCTCTCCTACGAGCAGTACTTC
j_call: TRBJ1-5; v_call: TRBV6-2/TRBV6-3; clone_size: few; d_call: TRBD1; cdr3_aa: CASSSPGTVNQPQHF; cdr3_nt: TGTGCCAGCAGTTCCCCCGGGACAGTCAATCAGCCCCAGCATTTT
j_call: TRBJ2-7; v_call: TRBV20-1; clone_size: many; d_call: TRBD1; cdr3_aa: CSASGQGGNEQYF; cdr3_nt: TGCAGTGCTAGTGGACAGGGTGGGAACGAGCAGTACTTC
j_call: TRBJ2-7; v_call: TRBV7-9; clone_size: NA; d_call: TRBD2; cdr3_aa: CASSHLGSGRVYEQYF; cdr3_nt: TGTGCCAGCAGCCACTTAGGTAGCGGGAGGGTCTACGAGCAGTACTTC
j_call: TRBJ2-4; v_call: TRBV15; clone_size: NA; d_call: NA; cdr3_aa: CATSGERSHIQYF; cdr3_nt: TGTGCCACCAGCGGAGAACGGAGCCACATTCAGTACTTC
j_call: TRBJ2-2; v_call: TRBV20-1; clone_size: NA; d_call: NA; cdr3_aa: CSAPSVNTGELFF; cdr3_nt: TGCAGTGCCCCCAGCGTGAACACCGGGGAGCTGTTTTTT
j_call: TRBJ2-3; v_call: TRBV24-1; clone_size: NA; d_call: NA; cdr3_aa: CATSARGGTQYF; cdr3_nt: TGTGCCACCAGTGCAAGGGGGGGTACGCAGTATTTT
j_call: TRBJ2-3; v_call: TRBV12-3/TRBV12-4; clone_size: NA; d_call: NA; cdr3_aa: CASSFGVLSTDTQYF; cdr3_nt: TGTGCCAGCAGTTTCGGCGTCCTTAGCACAGATACGCAGTATTTT
j_call: TRBJ2-7; v_call: TRBV3-1; clone_size: few; d_call: NA; cdr3_aa: CASSRKSGTVISYEQYF; cdr3_nt: TGTGCCAGCAGCCGAAAGAGTGGTACCGTGATATCCTACGAGCAGTACTTC